This passage covers 7 T cell receptor beta chains from one sample sequenced in a study of blood T cell repertoires in COVID-19. Assay: immunoSEQ multiplex PCR; the TCRdb copy retains only in-frame clones and omits some. Of about 250,000 clones in the sample, about 89% are singletons; the top ten hold about 0.94%. Sequencing was performed on peripheral blood. Source of these receptors: a woman aged 40 to 49 who had recovered from COVID-19.

This clone showed up just once. Other nucleotide sequences in the sample specify the same CDR3. The V and J genes are TRBV11-2 and TRBJ2-2; tentative D call: TRBD2 (6 bases). Trimming took off 5 bases at V and 1 base at J, with 8 bases between the two ends. Per the germline V gene, CDR1 is SGHAT and CDR2 is FQNNGV. CDR3 length equals 14 residues. The chain's CDR3 is CASSRRGNTGELFF. The CDR3 region has the DNA TGTGCCAGCAGCCGGCGGGGGAACACCGGGGAGCTGTTTTTT.

V usage is TRBV7-9 and J usage is TRBJ2-7; 8 bases are shared with TRBD1. Germline CDR1 and CDR2: SEHNR and FQNEAQ (reference sequence). V dropped 4 bases and J dropped 3; count of bases not matched to a gene: 5. The CDR3 contains 14 residues. DNA for the CDR3: TGTGCCAGCAGCTCAGGACAGGGTCTCTACGAGCAGTACTTC. It translates to CASSSGQGLYEQYF.

This clone appeared once. The chain couples TRBV11-2 to TRBJ1-4; 7 nucleotides agree with TRBD1. V lost 3 bases and J lost 5; bases outside the gene matches: 6. CDR1 and CDR2 from the germline V gene are SGHAT and FQNNGV. The length of the CDR3 is 15 residues. CDR3: CASSFPGGGNEKLFF. CDR3 in DNA: TGTGCCAGCAGCTTCCCAGGGGGAGGAAATGAAAAACTGTTTTTT.

The chain carries TRBV5-1 and TRBJ2-1; 8 bases fit TRBD2. The germline gives CDR1 SGHRS, CDR2 YFSETQ. The CDR3 covers 15 residues. With V trimmed by 2 bases and J by 4 bases, 5 bases remained unmatched. CDR3: CASSFSGERYNEQFF. The CDR3 DNA reads as TGCGCCAGCAGCTTTAGCGGGGAGAGGTACAATGAGCAGTTCTTC. The full variable domain, rest sourced from reference TRBV5-1 and TRBJ2-1, is KAGVTQTPRYLIKTRGQQVTLSCSPISGHRSVSWYQQTPGQGLQFLFEYFSETQRNKGNFPGRFSGRQFSNSRSEMNVSTLELGDSALYLCASSFSGERYNEQFFGPGTRLTVL.

J is TRBJ2-1 and V is TRBV9; D is perhaps TRBD2 (5 bases). Germline V gives CDR1 SGDLS, CDR2 YYNGEE. The CDR3 consists of 16 residues. Trimming cost V 0 bases and J 9 bases, with 19 bases left between them. The CDR3 sequence: CASSVATSSPVGEQFF. In nucleotides, the CDR3 is TGTGCCAGCAGCGTAGCTACTAGTTCCCCCGTGGGTGAGCAGTTCTTC.

The chain carries TRBV28 and TRBJ2-6, with TRBD2 identical over 7 bases. CDR3 length: 16 amino acids. Trimming took 2 bases from V and 1 from J; bases not matched to a gene: 2. Germline V CDR1 and CDR2: MDHEN, SYDVKM. CDR3 residues: CASSLIGGSGANVLTF. The CDR3 coding sequence is TGTGCCAGCAGTTTAATCGGGGGGTCTGGGGCCAACGTCCTGACTTTC.

Only one count was recorded for this clone. The J gene is TRBJ2-7, the V gene TRBV28; possible D gene TRBD2, 6 bases. This CDR3 contains 14 residues. From germline, CDR1 is MDHEN and CDR2 SYDVKM. V was trimmed by 3 bases and J by 4 bases, leaving 13 bases between them. CDR3 sequence (DNA): TGTGCCAGCAGTTTCCCTAGCGACCCATACGAGCAGTACTTC. It translates to CASSFPSDPYEQYF.